A single TCR beta chain is shown here with its context. What it binds is unknown. These data originate in a study of high-grade serous ovarian cancer treatment subgroups. Study details: Mean per sample: around 13,000 reads, several thousand unique TCR beta rearrangements. Whole-study findings and limits: Spatial context was lost because tumors were sequenced in bulk. Same-patient tumor repertoires overlapped at roughly 0.1 to 0.79; different patients barely overlapped. CDR1 and CDR2 were left unanalyzed; analyses focused on CDR3.

Sequencing used immunoSEQ multiplex PCR; TCRdb keeps in-frame clones, though not all of them. This table has roughly 8,000 clones, approximately 70% appearing once. Tumor samples were obtained before definitive surgery or chemotherapy. CDR1 is SGHRS, CDR2 YFSETQ, per germline. The CDR3 contains 18 residues. V was clipped by 1 base and J by 5 bases; unmatched bases: 12. This sequence joins TRBV5-1 and TRBJ1-6; 7 bases agree with TRBD1. The sample comprised tumor tissue. This TCR was sampled from a human donor with high-grade serous ovarian cancer. The CDR3 loop reads CASSLQGVRQANNSPLHF. For the CDR3, the DNA is TGCGCCAGCAGCTTGCAGGGGGTGAGACAGGCTAATAATTCACCCCTCCACTTT. The variable domain in full, completed from reference TRBV5-1 and TRBJ1-6, reads KAGVTQTPRYLIKTRGQQVTLSCSPISGHRSVSWYQQTPGQGLQFLFEYFSETQRNKGNFPGRFSGRQFSNSRSEMNVSTLELGDSALYLCASSLQGVRQANNSPLHFGNGTRLTVT.